This T cell receptor (beta chain) was captured in a study of T cell changes during pregnancy in multiple sclerosis. Clones were sequenced by immunoSEQ multiplex PCR, and TCRdb holds only the in-frame ones, with some missing. The sample contains about 73,000 clones, roughly 92% of which appear only once. In germline, CDR1 is MGHRA, CDR2 YSYEKL. The CDR3 runs to 17 residues. Losses at the gene ends were 1 base for V and 6 bases for J; bases not matched to a gene: 10. This sequence was found in a female donor in good health, enrolled as a control in a pregnancy study. Specimen: peripheral blood, collected in the third trimester of pregnancy. The chain employs TRBV4-1 and TRBJ2-2; 8 bases match TRBD2. The CDR3: CASSQGERLAGPGELFF. CDR3 DNA sequence: TGCGCCAGCAGCCAAGGGGAGAGGCTAGCGGGCCCCGGGGAGCTGTTTTTT.